The 3 T cell receptor beta chains presented below share a single source sample, sequenced in a study of T cell responses to AZD1222 COVID-19 vaccine. Sequenced by immunoSEQ multiplex PCR; TCRdb stores in-frame clones only, minus some. The top ten hold under 3.5% of the sample, which has about 140,000 clones, roughly 90% seen once. The specimen comprised peripheral blood, sampled on day 0 of AZD1222 vaccination. The receptors come from an adult in good health.

The V and J genes are TRBV6-2 or TRBV6-3 and TRBJ2-3; 13 bases match TRBD2. The CDR3 runs 20 residues. Germline assignment: CDR1 MNHEY and CDR2 SVGEGT. Germline trimming cut 2 bases from V and 1 base from J; bases unmatched to any gene: 12. The CDR3 spells CASSYPVTSGGRRGTDTQYF. In DNA form, the CDR3 reads TGTGCCAGCAGTTACCCCGTGACTAGCGGGGGGCGGAGAGGCACAGATACGCAGTATTTT.

Comment on this clone: The same CDR3 can be traced to other DNA sequences in this sample. V gene TRBV9 combines with J gene TRBJ2-7; 10 bases match TRBD1. CDR3 length: 14 residues. Per the germline V gene, CDR1 is SGDLS and CDR2 is YYNGEE. V was clipped by 2 bases and J by 2 bases; unmatched bases: 1. CDR3 region: CASSVGTGAYEQYF. The CDR3 DNA sequence: TGTGCCAGCAGCGTCGGGACAGGGGCCTACGAGCAGTACTTC.

This chain links TRBV20-1 with TRBJ1-5; D unclear. Trimming removed 3 bases at V and 4 bases at J, with 7 bases between. This CDR3 spans 12 amino acids. Germline values: CDR1 DFQATT, CDR2 SNEGSKA (reference sequence). The CDR3: CSASRQNQPQHF. CDR3 nucleotides: TGCAGTGCTAGTCGGCAAAATCAGCCCCAGCATTTT.